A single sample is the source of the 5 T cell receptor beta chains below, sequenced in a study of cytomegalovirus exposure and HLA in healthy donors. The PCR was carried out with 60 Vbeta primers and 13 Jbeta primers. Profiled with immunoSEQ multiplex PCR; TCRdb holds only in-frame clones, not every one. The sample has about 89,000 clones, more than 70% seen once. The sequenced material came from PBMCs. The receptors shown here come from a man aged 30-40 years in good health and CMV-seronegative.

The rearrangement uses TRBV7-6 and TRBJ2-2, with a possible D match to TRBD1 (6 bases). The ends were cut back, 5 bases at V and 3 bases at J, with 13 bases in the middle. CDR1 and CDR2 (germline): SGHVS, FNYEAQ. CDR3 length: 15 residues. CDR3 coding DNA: TGTGCCAGCAGCCAGAGATCAGGGGACACCGGGGAGCTGTTTTTT. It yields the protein CASSQRSGDTGELFF.

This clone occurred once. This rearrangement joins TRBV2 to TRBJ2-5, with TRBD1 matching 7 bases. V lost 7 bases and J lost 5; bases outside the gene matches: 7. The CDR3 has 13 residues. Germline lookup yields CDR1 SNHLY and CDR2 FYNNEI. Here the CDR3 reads CASTGQVVETQYF. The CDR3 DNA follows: TGTGCCAGCACCGGACAGGTAGTGGAGACCCAGTACTTC.

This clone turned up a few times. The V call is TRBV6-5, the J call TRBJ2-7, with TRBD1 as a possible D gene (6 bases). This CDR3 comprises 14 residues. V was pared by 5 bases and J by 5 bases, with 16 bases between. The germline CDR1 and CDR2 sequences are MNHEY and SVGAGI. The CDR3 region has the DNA TGTGCCAGCAGTGATGTAACAGGGAAGGACGAGCAGTACTTC. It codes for CASSDVTGKDEQYF.

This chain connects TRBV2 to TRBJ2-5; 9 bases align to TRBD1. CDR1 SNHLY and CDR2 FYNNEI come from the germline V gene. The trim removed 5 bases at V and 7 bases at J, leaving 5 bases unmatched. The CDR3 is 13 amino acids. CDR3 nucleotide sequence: TGTGCCAGCAGTTCGACAGGGGGGGCGACCCAGTACTTC. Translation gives CASSSTGGATQYF.

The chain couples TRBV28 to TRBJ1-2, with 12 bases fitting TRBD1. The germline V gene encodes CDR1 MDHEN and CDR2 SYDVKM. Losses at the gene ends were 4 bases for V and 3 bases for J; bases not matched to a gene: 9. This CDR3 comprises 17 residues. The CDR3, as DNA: TGTGCCAGCAGTTCGATAGGGGGGACAGGGGGCGACTATGGCTACACCTTC. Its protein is CASSSIGGTGGDYGYTF.